The 4 T cell receptor beta chains given below trace back to one sample, sequenced in a study of cytomegalovirus exposure and HLA in healthy donors (dated by TCRdb to 2017 to 2019). Library preparation was by the immunoSEQ multiplex PCR assay. TCRdb re-hosts the immuneACCESS table, in-frame sequences only. Its copies lack some clones; in the studies checked, an unresolved V gene accounts for under half of them, and the cause for the rest is not known. Within this sample are approximately 220,000 clones, with around nine tenths of them counted one time only. The ten largest clonotypes hold 2.6% of the sample. Sequences were obtained from PBMCs. The source is a man younger than 30 in good health and CMV-seronegative.

This chain links TRBV4-3 with TRBJ1-2, with a tentative D call TRBD1 (5 bases). This CDR3 comprises 14 residues. Germline values: CDR1 LGHNA, CDR2 YSLEER. Trimming left V 4 bases short and J 7 bases short, with 16 bases between. The CDR3 reads CASSRERGGGGYTF. The CDR3 nucleotides read TGCGCCAGCAGCCGAGAGCGTGGGGGAGGTGGCTACACCTTC.

This chain connects TRBV5-6 to TRBJ1-2; D might be TRBD1 (6 bases). CDR1 and CDR2 (germline): SGHDT, YYEEEE. The CDR3 loop spans 17 amino acids. V gave up 3 bases and J gave up 0 bases, with 18 bases separating them. This CDR3 is CASSWRIRTAANYGYTF. DNA for the CDR3: TGTGCCAGCAGCTGGCGCATACGGACAGCCGCTAACTATGGCTACACCTTC.

This clone was seen only a few times. This rearrangement joins TRBV7-9 to TRBJ2-7; 7 bases are a match to TRBD2. V was clipped by 6 bases and J by 1 base; unmatched bases: 3. The CDR3 sequence is 13 residues long. Germline V gene sequence: CDR1 SEHNR, CDR2 FQNEAQ (reference sequence). CDR3 in DNA: TGTGCCAGCAGGTCCGGGGGGTCCTACGAGCAGTACTTC. Its protein product is CASRSGGSYEQYF.

V gene TRBV25-1 combines with J gene TRBJ2-2, with TRBD1 matching 9 bases. The germline CDR1 and CDR2 sequences are MGHDK and SYGVNS. CDR3 length equals 17 residues. The junction had 11 bases not matched to a gene; V was cut back by 4 bases and J by 5 bases. The CDR3 DNA reads as TGTGCCAGCAGTGTAATTCCGGGACAGGGAGGGACCGGGGAGCTGTTTTTT. Protein product: CASSVIPGQGGTGELFF.